The TCR beta chain described here comes from a study of blood T cell repertoires in COVID-19. Study-level background: COVID-19 samples from acute and convalescent phases originated in the United States, Italy and Spain. Sample material is recorded as cDNA or gDNA derived from T cells, B-cell-depleted T cells, or PBMCs.

Sequencing was performed with immunoSEQ multiplex PCR; in TCRdb, only in-frame clones are kept and a portion is missing. The table has over 200,000 clones, 80% to 95% seen once. While infection was still active, Seattle patients were enrolled and then followed longitudinally. Germline V gives CDR1 MNHEY, CDR2 SVGEGT. The CDR3 totals 16 residues. V was pared by 5 bases and J by 6 bases, with 12 bases of the junction left unmatched. The TCR comes from a man aged 60 to 69 with COVID-19, enrolled during active disease. The rearrangement uses TRBV6-2 or TRBV6-3 and TRBJ2-1; 8 bases align to TRBD2. Sequenced: peripheral blood. The CDR3 region has the DNA TGTGCCAGCAGTCCCCCCCTCGGGAGGGCATTCAATGAGCAGTTCTTC. Protein product: CASSPPLGRAFNEQFF.